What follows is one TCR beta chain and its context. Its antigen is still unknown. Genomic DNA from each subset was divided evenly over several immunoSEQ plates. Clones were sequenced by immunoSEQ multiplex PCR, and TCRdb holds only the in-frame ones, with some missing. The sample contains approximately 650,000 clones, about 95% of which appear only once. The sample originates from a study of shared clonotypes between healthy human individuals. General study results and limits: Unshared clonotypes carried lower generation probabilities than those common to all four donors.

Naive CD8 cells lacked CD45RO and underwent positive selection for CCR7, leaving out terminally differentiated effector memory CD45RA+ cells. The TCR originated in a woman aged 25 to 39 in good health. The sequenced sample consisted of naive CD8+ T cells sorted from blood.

CDR3 DNA: TGTGCCAGCAGTGAATCGGACAGGGGGGACGAGCAGTACTTC. It encodes CASSESDRGDEQYF. The rearrangement links TRBV25-1 to TRBJ2-7, with 10 bases lining up with TRBD1. Losses at the gene ends were 1 base for V and 5 bases for J; bases not matched to a gene: 2. The CDR3 spans 14 residues. Germline CDR1 MGHDK, CDR2 SYGVNS.